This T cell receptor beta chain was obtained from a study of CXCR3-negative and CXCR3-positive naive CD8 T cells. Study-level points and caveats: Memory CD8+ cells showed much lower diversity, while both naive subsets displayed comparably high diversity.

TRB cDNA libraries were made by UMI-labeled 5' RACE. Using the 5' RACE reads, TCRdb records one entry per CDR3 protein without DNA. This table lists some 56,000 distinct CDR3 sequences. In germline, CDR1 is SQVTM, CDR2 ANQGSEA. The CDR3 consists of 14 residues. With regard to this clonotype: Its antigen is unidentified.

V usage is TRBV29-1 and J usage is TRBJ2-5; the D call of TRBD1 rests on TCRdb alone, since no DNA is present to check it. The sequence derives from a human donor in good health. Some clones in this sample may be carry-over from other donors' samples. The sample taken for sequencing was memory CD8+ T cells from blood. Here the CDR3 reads CSVWGAPLEETQYF.